This TCR beta chain was identified in a study of blood T cell repertoires in COVID-19. The V end lost 3 bases, the J end lost 3 bases, and 11 bases lay between the germline ends. The CDR3 length is 14 residues. Germline-derived CDR1 and CDR2 are KGHSH and LQKENI. Original processing methods: Reference gene primer amplification gave nucleated cell count estimates. Libraries were prepared by immunoSEQ multiplex PCR; TCRdb keeps only in-frame clonotypes and omits some of them. The V and J calls and clone size were taken over from that table, and D and trimming were inferred from the DNA. The sample lists 95,000 to 150,000 clones; 80% to 90% were seen once.

Input material: peripheral blood. V and J are TRBV18 and TRBJ2-5; tentatively, D is TRBD1 (6 bases). The receptor comes from a man in his forties with acute or convalescent COVID-19. The CDR3 is CASSPRWTEETQYF. In DNA form, the CDR3 reads TGTGCCAGCTCACCCCGGTGGACAGAAGAGACCCAGTACTTC.